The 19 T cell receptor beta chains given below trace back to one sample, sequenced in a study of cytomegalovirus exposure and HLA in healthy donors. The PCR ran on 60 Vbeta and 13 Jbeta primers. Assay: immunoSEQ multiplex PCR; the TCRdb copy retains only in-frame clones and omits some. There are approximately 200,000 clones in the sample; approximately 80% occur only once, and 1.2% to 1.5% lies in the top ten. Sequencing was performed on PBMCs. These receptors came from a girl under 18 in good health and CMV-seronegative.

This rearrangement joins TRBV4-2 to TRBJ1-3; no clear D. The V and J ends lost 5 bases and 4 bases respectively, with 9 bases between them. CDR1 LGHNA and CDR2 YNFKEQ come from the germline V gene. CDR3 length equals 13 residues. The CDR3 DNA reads TGTGCCAGCAGCACCGCCAGGGGAAACACCATATATTTT. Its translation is CASSTARGNTIYF.

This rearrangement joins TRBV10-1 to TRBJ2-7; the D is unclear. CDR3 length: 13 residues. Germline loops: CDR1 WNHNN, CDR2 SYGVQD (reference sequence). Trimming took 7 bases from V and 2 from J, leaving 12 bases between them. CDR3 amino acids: CASTHFVTYEQYF. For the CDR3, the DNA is TGCGCCAGCACCCACTTCGTAACCTACGAGCAGTACTTC.

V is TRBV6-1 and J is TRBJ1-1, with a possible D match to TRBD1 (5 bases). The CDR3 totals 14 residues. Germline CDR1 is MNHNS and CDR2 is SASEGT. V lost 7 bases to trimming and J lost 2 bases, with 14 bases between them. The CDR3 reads CASINRYRNTEAFF. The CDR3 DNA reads TGTGCCAGCATTAACAGGTATCGTAACACTGAAGCTTTCTTT.

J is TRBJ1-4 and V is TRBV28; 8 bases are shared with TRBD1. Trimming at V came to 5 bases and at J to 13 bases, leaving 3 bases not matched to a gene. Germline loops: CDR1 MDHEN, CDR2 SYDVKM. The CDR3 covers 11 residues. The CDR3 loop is CASSRDRGLFF. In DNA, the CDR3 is TGTGCCAGCAGTCGCGACAGGGGACTGTTTTTT.

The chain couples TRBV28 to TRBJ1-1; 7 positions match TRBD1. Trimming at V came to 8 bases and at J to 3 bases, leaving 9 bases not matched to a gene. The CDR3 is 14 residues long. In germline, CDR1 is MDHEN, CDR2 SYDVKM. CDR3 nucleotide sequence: TGTGCCAGCCTGGGCAGGGGGATTCACACTGAAGCTTTCTTT. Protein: CASLGRGIHTEAFF.

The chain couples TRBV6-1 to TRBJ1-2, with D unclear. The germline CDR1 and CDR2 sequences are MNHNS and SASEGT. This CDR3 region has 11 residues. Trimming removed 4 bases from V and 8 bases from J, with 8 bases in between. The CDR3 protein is CASSAGEGYTF. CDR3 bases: TGTGCCAGCAGTGCCGGGGAAGGCTACACCTTC.

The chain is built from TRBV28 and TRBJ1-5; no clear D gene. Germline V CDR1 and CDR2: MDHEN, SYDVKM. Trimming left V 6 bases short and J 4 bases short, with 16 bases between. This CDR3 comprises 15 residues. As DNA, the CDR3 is TGTGCCAGCAGGCAATCCGGGAGGGCTAATCAGCCCCAGCATTTT. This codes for CASRQSGRANQPQHF.

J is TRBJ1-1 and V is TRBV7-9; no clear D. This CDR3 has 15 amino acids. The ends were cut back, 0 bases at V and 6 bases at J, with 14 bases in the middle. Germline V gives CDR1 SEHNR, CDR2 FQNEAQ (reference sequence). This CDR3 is CASSLAREKDAEAFF. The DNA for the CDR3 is TGTGCCAGCAGCTTAGCCCGGGAGAAGGACGCTGAAGCTTTCTTT.

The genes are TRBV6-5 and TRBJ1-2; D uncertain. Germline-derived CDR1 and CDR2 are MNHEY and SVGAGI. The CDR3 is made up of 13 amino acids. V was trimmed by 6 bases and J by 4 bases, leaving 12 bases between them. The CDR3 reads CASRDRHFYGYTF. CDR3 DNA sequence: TGTGCCAGCAGGGATCGACATTTCTATGGCTACACCTTC.

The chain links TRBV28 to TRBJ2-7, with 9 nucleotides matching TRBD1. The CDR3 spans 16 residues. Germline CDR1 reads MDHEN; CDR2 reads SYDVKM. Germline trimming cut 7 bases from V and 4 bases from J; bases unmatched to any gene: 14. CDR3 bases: TGTGCCAGCACCCCGCCCCCGGGACAGGGTATATACGAGCAGTACTTC. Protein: CASTPPPGQGIYEQYF. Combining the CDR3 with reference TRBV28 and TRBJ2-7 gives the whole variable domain DVKVTQSSRYLVKRTGEKVFLECVQDMDHENMFWYRQDPGLGLRLIYFSYDVKMKEKGDIPEGYSVSREKKERFSLILESASTNQTSMYLCASTPPPGQGIYEQYFGPGTRLTVT.

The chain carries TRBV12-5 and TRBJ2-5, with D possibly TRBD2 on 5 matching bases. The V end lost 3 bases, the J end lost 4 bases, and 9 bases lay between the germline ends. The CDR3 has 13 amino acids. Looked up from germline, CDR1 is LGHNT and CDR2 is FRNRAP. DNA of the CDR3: TGTGCTAGTGGTTTCGAGGGCGGAGAGACCCAGTACTTC. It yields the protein CASGFEGGETQYF.

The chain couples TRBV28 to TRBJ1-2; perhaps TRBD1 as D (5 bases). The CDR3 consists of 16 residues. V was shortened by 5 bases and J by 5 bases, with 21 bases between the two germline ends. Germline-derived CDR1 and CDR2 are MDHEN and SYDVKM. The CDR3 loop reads CASSLPRVGLVYGYTF. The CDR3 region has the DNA TGTGCCAGCAGTCTACCCAGGGTAGGGCTAGTGTATGGCTACACCTTC.

The CDR3 protein is CASSLAGTAGGLNGELFF. The DNA of the CDR3 is TGCGCCAGCAGCTTGGCCGGTACAGCGGGGGGGCTGAACGGGGAGCTGTTTTTT. The chain has TRBV5-1 and TRBJ2-2; 10 bases are a match to TRBD2. Germline V gene lookup returns CDR1 SGHRS and CDR2 YFSETQ. With V trimmed by 0 bases and J by 7 bases, 12 bases remained unmatched. The CDR3 totals 18 residues.

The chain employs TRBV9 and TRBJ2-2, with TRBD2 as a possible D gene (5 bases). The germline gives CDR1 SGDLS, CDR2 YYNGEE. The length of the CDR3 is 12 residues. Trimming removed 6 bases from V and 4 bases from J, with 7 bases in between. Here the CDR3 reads CASKGGTGELFF. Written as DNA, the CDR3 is TGTGCCAGCAAAGGAGGCACCGGGGAGCTGTTTTTT.

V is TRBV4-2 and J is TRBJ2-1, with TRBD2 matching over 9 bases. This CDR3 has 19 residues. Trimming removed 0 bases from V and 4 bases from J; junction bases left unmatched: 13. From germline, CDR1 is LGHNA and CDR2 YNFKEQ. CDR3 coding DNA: TGTGCCAGCAGCCAAGACTCCGTTTTAGCGGGGGAAGGATACAATGAGCAGTTCTTC. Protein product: CASSQDSVLAGEGYNEQFF.

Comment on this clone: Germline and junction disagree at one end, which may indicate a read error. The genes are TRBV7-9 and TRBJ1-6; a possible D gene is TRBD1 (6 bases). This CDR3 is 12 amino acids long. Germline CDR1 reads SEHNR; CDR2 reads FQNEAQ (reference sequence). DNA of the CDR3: TGTTCCAGCACCCCAGGGGCCTCACCCCTCCACTTT. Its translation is CSSTPGASPLHF.

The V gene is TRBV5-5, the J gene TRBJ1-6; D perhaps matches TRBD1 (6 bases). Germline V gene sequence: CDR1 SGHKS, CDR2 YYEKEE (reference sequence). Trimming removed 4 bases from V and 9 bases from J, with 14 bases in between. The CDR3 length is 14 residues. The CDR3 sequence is CASSRGAYVSPLHF. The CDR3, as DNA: TGTGCCAGCAGCCGGGGGGCCTATGTTTCACCCCTCCACTTT.

The CDR3 nucleotides read TGTGCCAGCAGCTCAGCGGGAGAGGGCACAGATACGCAGTATTTT. As protein: CASSSAGEGTDTQYF. V usage is TRBV7-3 and J usage is TRBJ2-3; 8 bases line up with TRBD2. The length of the CDR3 is 15 residues. Germline V gives CDR1 SGHTA, CDR2 FQGTGA. The trim removed 4 bases at V and 1 base at J, leaving 4 bases unmatched. The entire variable domain, with the rest obtained from reference TRBV7-3 and TRBJ2-3, is as follows: GAGVSQTPSNKVTEKGKYVELRCDPISGHTALYWYRQSLGQGPEFLIYFQGTGAADDSGLPNDRFFAVRPEGSVSTLKIQRTERGDSAVYLCASSSAGEGTDTQYFGPGTRLTVL.

CDR3 coding DNA: TGTGCCAGCAGCGTAGGACCGGGGGGGGTTCGGGGCGTTTATGGCTACACCTTC. It encodes CASSVGPGGVRGVYGYTF. This chain links TRBV9 with TRBJ1-2, with D possibly TRBD1 on 5 matching bases. There are 18 residues in the CDR3. Germline V lookup: CDR1 SGDLS, CDR2 YYNGEE. Trimming took 0 bases from V and 5 from J, leaving 23 bases between them.